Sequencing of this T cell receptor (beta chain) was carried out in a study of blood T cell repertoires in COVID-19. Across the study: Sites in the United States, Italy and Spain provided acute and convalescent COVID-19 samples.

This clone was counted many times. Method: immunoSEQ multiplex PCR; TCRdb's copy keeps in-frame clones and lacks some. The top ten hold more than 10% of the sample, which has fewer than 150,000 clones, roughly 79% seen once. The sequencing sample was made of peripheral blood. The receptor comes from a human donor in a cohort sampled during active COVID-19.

The CDR3 spells CASYRDDEQYF. The CDR3 DNA sequence: TGTGCCAGTTACAGGGACGACGAGCAGTACTTC. This chain links TRBV2 with TRBJ2-7; D perhaps matches TRBD1 (6 bases). V was clipped by 9 bases and J by 5 bases, with 11 bases between them. CDR3 length: 11 residues. Per the germline V gene, CDR1 is SNHLY and CDR2 is FYNNEI.